The rows below give T cell receptor beta chains drawn from one sample of a study of OX40 agonist ivuxolimab in advanced cancers. Some clones are missing from TCRdb's copy, which holds only in-frame ones; the method was immunoSEQ multiplex PCR. The sample carries around 39,000 clones, about 87% recorded once. Sequenced here: CD4+ or CD8+ T cells sorted from blood, sampled in a trial of the OX40 agonist ivuxolimab. The receptors originated from an adult with an advanced solid tumor such as melanoma, head and neck, liver or kidney cancer. Both conserved end residues are trimmed from each CDR3. Each record gives: clone size, J gene, V gene, CDR3 protein. A clone size is listed for some rows: how often the clone was seen (once, few, many), or a class if it is expanded.

abundance: -; j_gene: TRBJ2-1; v_gene: TRBV15; CDR3aa: ATSRPAPARAEQF
abundance: -; j_gene: TRBJ2-1; v_gene: TRBV9; CDR3aa: ASSVALAGVNEQF
abundance: -; j_gene: TRBJ2-2; v_gene: TRBV7-9; CDR3aa: ASSFQKFGGELF
abundance: -; j_gene: TRBJ2-5; v_gene: TRBV5-1; CDR3aa: ASSLGEQETQY
abundance: -; j_gene: TRBJ2-2; v_gene: TRBV6-4; CDR3aa: ASRGQATLTTGELF
abundance: -; j_gene: TRBJ1-5; v_gene: TRBV28; CDR3aa: ASSLSGQGYQPQH
abundance: -; j_gene: TRBJ2-7; v_gene: TRBV30; CDR3aa: AWSGGGLANEQY
abundance: -; j_gene: TRBJ1-1; v_gene: TRBV5-1; CDR3aa: ASSPFLWDSGTGAF
abundance: -; j_gene: TRBJ2-5; v_gene: TRBV2; CDR3aa: ASSSLETQY
abundance: once; j_gene: TRBJ2-7; v_gene: TRBV28; CDR3aa: ASRTQGNEQY
abundance: -; j_gene: TRBJ2-5; v_gene: TRBV5-4; CDR3aa: ASSRIDTGRETQY
abundance: -; j_gene: TRBJ1-2; v_gene: TRBV5-4; CDR3aa: ASSLGGNYGYT
abundance: -; j_gene: TRBJ1-1; v_gene: TRBV6-4; CDR3aa: ASREKTGFAEAF
abundance: -; j_gene: TRBJ1-4; v_gene: TRBV5-1; CDR3aa: ASSRGTGVATNEKLF
abundance: -; j_gene: TRBJ2-7; v_gene: TRBV15; CDR3aa: ATSREVPDWNYEQY
abundance: -; j_gene: TRBJ1-2; v_gene: TRBV6-5; CDR3aa: ASSYGGYT
abundance: -; j_gene: TRBJ1-2; v_gene: TRBV18; CDR3aa: ASSPEAPPTPYGYT
abundance: -; j_gene: TRBJ2-2; v_gene: TRBV7-2; CDR3aa: ASSLVVASTGELF
abundance: -; j_gene: TRBJ2-5; v_gene: TRBV14; CDR3aa: ASSHVRGFQETQY
abundance: once; j_gene: TRBJ2-1; v_gene: TRBV6-4; CDR3aa: ASSAGGRRDEQF
abundance: -; j_gene: TRBJ2-1; v_gene: TRBV6-4; CDR3aa: ASSESDYYSSYNEQF
abundance: few; j_gene: TRBJ2-3; v_gene: TRBV19; CDR3aa: ASSLQGLAGDGGTDTQY
abundance: -; j_gene: TRBJ2-5; v_gene: TRBV5-5; CDR3aa: ASSLFSGGLETQY
abundance: -; j_gene: TRBJ2-1; v_gene: TRBV12-5; CDR3aa: ASGLVSGEGNNEQF
abundance: -; j_gene: TRBJ2-1; v_gene: TRBV28; CDR3aa: ASSPLTSGSFNEQF
abundance: -; j_gene: TRBJ2-7; v_gene: TRBV21-1; CDR3aa: ASTARGECGFYEQY
abundance: once; j_gene: TRBJ2-5; v_gene: TRBV18; CDR3aa: ASSPGARGETQY
abundance: -; j_gene: TRBJ2-5; v_gene: TRBV7-9; CDR3aa: ASPGPPSAY
abundance: -; j_gene: TRBJ1-4; v_gene: TRBV15; CDR3aa: ATSKTGEEDEKLF
abundance: -; j_gene: TRBJ2-2; v_gene: TRBV5-4; CDR3aa: ASSLGRGQSTGELF
abundance: -; j_gene: TRBJ2-6; v_gene: TRBV10-3; CDR3aa: AISSTGLSGANVLT
abundance: -; j_gene: TRBJ2-3; v_gene: TRBV5-1; CDR3aa: ASSSSSGWRSAIFGTDTQY
abundance: -; j_gene: TRBJ2-2; v_gene: TRBV30; CDR3aa: AGISSTVLNTGELF
abundance: -; j_gene: TRBJ1-2; v_gene: TRBV6-1; CDR3aa: ASSPGQGAHGYT
abundance: -; j_gene: TRBJ1-1; v_gene: TRBV6-6; CDR3aa: ASSWDRGTEAF
abundance: -; j_gene: TRBJ2-2; v_gene: TRBV27; CDR3aa: ASSLAAGELF
abundance: -; j_gene: TRBJ2-3; v_gene: TRBV5-1; CDR3aa: ASSVQGADLDTQY
abundance: few; j_gene: TRBJ1-2; v_gene: TRBV16; CDR3aa: ASSQGAYGYT
abundance: -; j_gene: TRBJ1-4; v_gene: TRBV19; CDR3aa: ASRDYPGGSNEKLF
abundance: -; j_gene: TRBJ2-7; v_gene: TRBV5-6; CDR3aa: ASSFFYPRTFGDEQY
abundance: -; j_gene: TRBJ1-2; v_gene: TRBV27; CDR3aa: ASSLSMDRVNYGYT
abundance: -; j_gene: TRBJ2-7; v_gene: TRBV28; CDR3aa: ASRTLMDRDSQY
abundance: -; j_gene: TRBJ2-5; v_gene: TRBV7-2; CDR3aa: ASSEVSFAGTQY
abundance: once; j_gene: TRBJ2-1; v_gene: TRBV7-2; CDR3aa: ASSGGQGYNEQF
abundance: -; j_gene: TRBJ1-4; v_gene: TRBV19; CDR3aa: ASSTTGPSGEKLF
abundance: -; j_gene: TRBJ1-2; v_gene: TRBV19; CDR3aa: ASSIDRTGFYGYT
abundance: -; j_gene: TRBJ2-1; v_gene: TRBV7-9; CDR3aa: ASSSRSGGAYNEQF
abundance: -; j_gene: TRBJ1-5; v_gene: TRBV6-1; CDR3aa: ASRGGSREYQPQH
abundance: -; j_gene: TRBJ2-3; v_gene: TRBV27; CDR3aa: ASSPGTSGRVSTDTQY
abundance: -; j_gene: TRBJ2-5; v_gene: TRBV7-9; CDR3aa: ASSGPGGWETQY
abundance: -; j_gene: TRBJ2-1; v_gene: TRBV7-2; CDR3aa: ASSLGLSDPQYNEQF
abundance: -; j_gene: TRBJ2-3; v_gene: TRBV19; CDR3aa: ASSPFRTSTDTQY
abundance: -; j_gene: TRBJ2-3; v_gene: TRBV5-1; CDR3aa: ASSLGLTKSDTQY
abundance: -; j_gene: TRBJ2-7; v_gene: TRBV6-4; CDR3aa: ASIRDRESYEQY
abundance: once; j_gene: TRBJ2-2; v_gene: TRBV4-2; CDR3aa: ASSPMDSPLSGELF
abundance: -; j_gene: TRBJ1-2; v_gene: TRBV30; CDR3aa: AWSVHGSPNYGYT